These T cell receptor beta chains were read from a single sample in a study of PD-L1 blockade in urothelial cancer. This table comes from immunoSEQ multiplex PCR, and its TCRdb copy is limited to in-frame clones, with some not included. Of about 52,000 clones in the sample, roughly 84% were seen once. The material was PBMCs, obtained around atezolizumab (anti-PD-L1) treatment. These receptors originate from a man between 50 and 59 years old with urothelial cancer. The CDR3 runs from the conserved cysteine through the conserved F or W. Fields, in order: V gene, D gene, clone size, J gene, CDR3 protein, CDR3 DNA. D genes are given only for firm matches. Some rows have no size entry. The others give once, few or many, or a class for an expanded clone.

>TRBV10-2|TRBD1|-|TRBJ2-7
CASSYTGTGLSYEQYF
TGCGCCAGCAGTTACACCGGGACAGGGTTATCCTACGAGCAGTACTTC
>TRBV7-2|TRBD1|-|TRBJ2-7
CASSPSSTGDEQYF
TGTGCCAGCAGCCCATCCTCGACAGGGGACGAGCAGTACTTC
>TRBV6-6|TRBD1|-|TRBJ2-7
CASRPPGQGDEQYF
TGTGCCAGCAGACCCCCGGGACAGGGGGACGAGCAGTACTTC
>TRBV4-2|-|few|TRBJ2-7
CASSQEKGSGDYEQYF
TGTGCCAGCAGCCAAGAAAAGGGTTCGGGAGACTACGAGCAGTACTTC
>TRBV9|-|-|TRBJ2-7
CASSFRDNSYEQYF
TGTGCCAGCAGCTTCCGGGACAACTCCTACGAGCAGTACTTC
>TRBV21-1|-|-|TRBJ2-1
CASSRLGEVAYNEQFF
TGTGCCAGCAGCAGGTTGGGGGAGGTCGCCTACAATGAGCAGTTCTTC
>TRBV19|-|few|TRBJ1-6
CASSGTGERNSPLHF
TGTGCCAGTAGTGGCACCGGGGAAAGGAATTCACCCCTCCACTTT
>TRBV27|TRBD2|-|TRBJ2-7
CASSPKKGLAGVYEQYF
TGTGCCAGCAGTCCCAAGAAAGGACTAGCGGGGGTCTACGAGCAGTACTTC
>TRBV9|TRBD2|-|TRBJ2-1
CASSVESGRGEQFF
TGTGCCAGCAGCGTAGAGAGTGGGAGGGGCGAGCAGTTCTTC
>TRBV5-4|TRBD1|-|TRBJ2-7
CASSSSGDRVSYEQYF
TGTGCCAGCAGCTCCTCAGGCGACAGGGTCTCCTACGAGCAGTACTTC
>TRBV21-1|-|few|TRBJ1-2
CASSQIRIPRGIRYGYTF
TGTGCCAGCAGCCAAATCCGGATTCCTCGAGGGATAAGGTATGGCTACACCTTC
>TRBV2|TRBD1|few|TRBJ1-5
CASREQGIQPQHF
TGTGCCAGCAGAGAACAGGGGATCCAGCCCCAGCATTTT
>TRBV6-6|-|-|TRBJ2-7
CASRETGSYEQYF
TGTGCCAGCAGGGAGACAGGATCCTACGAGCAGTACTTC
>TRBV6-1|TRBD2|-|TRBJ2-3
CASSDERGGSTDTQYF
TGTGCCAGCAGTGACGAGCGGGGGGGTAGCACAGATACGCAGTATTTT
>TRBV29-1|TRBD1|-|TRBJ2-1
CSVRQGIVVGTGDEQFF
TGCAGCGTTAGACAGGGGATAGTTGTGGGGACAGGGGATGAGCAGTTCTTC
>TRBV27|TRBD1|-|TRBJ2-1
CASRAGGYNEQFF
TGTGCCAGCAGGGCAGGGGGCTACAATGAGCAGTTCTTC
>TRBV19|TRBD1|-|TRBJ1-2
CASSPRDRDGYTF
TGTGCCAGTAGTCCCCGGGACAGGGATGGCTACACCTTC
>TRBV29-1|TRBD2|-|TRBJ2-3
CSVVLPSGRAIDTQYF
TGCAGCGTTGTTCTACCTAGCGGGAGGGCCATAGATACGCAGTATTTT
>TRBV9|-|-|TRBJ2-3
CASSPRVEADTQYF
TGTGCCAGCAGCCCCAGGGTGGAAGCAGATACGCAGTATTTT
>TRBV14|-|once|TRBJ1-2
CASSPRTLNYGYTF
TGTGCCAGCAGCCCCAGGACACTTAACTATGGCTACACCTTC
>TRBV18|-|few|TRBJ1-5
CASSPTAGAGDQPQHF
TGTGCCAGCTCACCTACGGCAGGGGCAGGGGATCAGCCCCAGCATTTT
>TRBV10-1|TRBD2|-|TRBJ2-1
CASRASGRNEQFF
TGCGCCAGCAGGGCTAGCGGGAGGAATGAGCAGTTCTTC
>TRBV7-3|TRBD2|-|TRBJ2-1
CASSNSGGSTRKQFF
TGTGCCAGCAGCAACTCCGGGGGGTCGACCAGGAAGCAGTTCTTC
>TRBV7-8|-|-|TRBJ1-5
CASSLAGQGISQPQHF
TGTGCCAGCAGCTTAGCGGGGCAGGGGATCAGTCAGCCCCAGCATTTT
>TRBV6-6|TRBD2|-|TRBJ2-7
CASTNLRGRNYEQYF
TGTGCCAGCACAAATCTACGCGGGAGAAACTACGAGCAGTACTTC
>TRBV6-5|-|-|TRBJ1-5
CASSYSSNSNQPQHF
TGTGCCAGCAGTTACTCATCCAATAGCAATCAGCCCCAGCATTTT
>TRBV7-9|-|-|TRBJ2-5
CASSYAYQETQYF
TGTGCCAGCAGTTATGCGTACCAAGAGACCCAGTACTTC
>TRBV7-8|TRBD1|-|TRBJ2-2
CASSRRPGQAPDAPGELFF
TGTGCCAGCAGCCGAAGACCGGGACAGGCGCCCGATGCGCCCGGGGAGCTGTTTTTT
>TRBV2|TRBD2|-|TRBJ2-5
CASRRLAGGTQETQYF
TGTGCCAGCAGACGACTAGCGGGGGGTACACAAGAGACCCAGTACTTC
>TRBV19|TRBD2|few|TRBJ2-1
CASTTTHPAGIYNEQFF
TGTGCCAGTACCACAACGCATCCAGCGGGGATATACAATGAGCAGTTCTTC
>TRBV7-9|-|once|TRBJ1-4
CASSAEKLFF
TGTGCCAGCAGTGCGGAAAAACTGTTTTTT
>TRBV5-6|-|-|TRBJ2-3
CASSLEGRGQITQYF
TGTGCCAGCAGCTTGGAAGGAAGGGGCCAGATTACGCAGTATTTT
>TRBV19|TRBD1|once|TRBJ1-1
CASSSTRDRKGDTEAFF
TGTGCCAGTAGTAGTACCCGGGACAGAAAAGGGGACACTGAAGCTTTCTTT
>TRBV13|TRBD2|-|TRBJ2-1
CASRQRGYNEQFF
TGTGCCAGCCGGCAGCGGGGGTACAATGAGCAGTTCTTC
>TRBV7-2|TRBD2|-|TRBJ2-2
CASSRTSGSLTGELFF
TGTGCCAGCAGCCGGACTAGCGGGAGTTTAACCGGGGAGCTGTTTTTT
>TRBV7-9|TRBD1|-|TRBJ2-7
CASSIRTGTRYF
TGTGCCAGCAGCATCCGGACAGGGACGAGGTACTTC
>TRBV10-3|-|-|TRBJ1-1
CAITRLADNTEAFF
TGTGCCATCACGAGATTGGCGGATAACACTGAAGCTTTCTTT
>TRBV29-1|TRBD2|-|TRBJ2-4
CSGTGGSKNIQYF
TGCAGCGGGACGGGGGGGAGCAAAAACATTCAGTACTTC